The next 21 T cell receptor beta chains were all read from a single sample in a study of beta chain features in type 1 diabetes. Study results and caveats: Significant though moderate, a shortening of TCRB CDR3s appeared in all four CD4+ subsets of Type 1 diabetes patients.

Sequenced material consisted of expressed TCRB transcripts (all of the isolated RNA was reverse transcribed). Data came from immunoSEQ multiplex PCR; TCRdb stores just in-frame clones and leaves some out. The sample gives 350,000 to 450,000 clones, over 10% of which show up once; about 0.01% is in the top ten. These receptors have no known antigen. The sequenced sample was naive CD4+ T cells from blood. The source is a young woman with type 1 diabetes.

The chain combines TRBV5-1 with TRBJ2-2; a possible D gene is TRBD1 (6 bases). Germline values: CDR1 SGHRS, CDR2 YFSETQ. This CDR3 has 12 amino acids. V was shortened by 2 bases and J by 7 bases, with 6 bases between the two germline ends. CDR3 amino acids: CASSLQGGELFF. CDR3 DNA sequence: TGCGCCAGCAGCTTACAGGGCGGGGAGCTGTTTTTT. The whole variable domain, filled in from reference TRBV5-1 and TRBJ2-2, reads KAGVTQTPRYLIKTRGQQVTLSCSPISGHRSVSWYQQTPGQGLQFLFEYFSETQRNKGNFPGRFSGRQFSNSRSEMNVSTLELGDSALYLCASSLQGGELFFGEGSRLTVL.

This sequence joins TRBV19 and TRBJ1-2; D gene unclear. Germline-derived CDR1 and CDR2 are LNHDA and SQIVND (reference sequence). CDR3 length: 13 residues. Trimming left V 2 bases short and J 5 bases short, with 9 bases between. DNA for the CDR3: TGTGCCAGTAGTATATCCGGGGTTTATGGCTACACCTTC. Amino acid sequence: CASSISGVYGYTF.

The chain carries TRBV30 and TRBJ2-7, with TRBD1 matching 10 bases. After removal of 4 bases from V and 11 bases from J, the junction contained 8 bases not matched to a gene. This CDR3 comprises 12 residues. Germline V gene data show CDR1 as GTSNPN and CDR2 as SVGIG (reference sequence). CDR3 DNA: TGTGCCTGGATACCGGGACAGGGGATAGAGTACTTC. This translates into CAWIPGQGIEYF. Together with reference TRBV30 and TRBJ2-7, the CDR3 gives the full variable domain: SQTIHQWPATLVQPVGSPLSLECTVEGTSNPNLYWYRQAAGRGLQLLFYSVGIGQISSEVPQNLSASRPQDRQFILSSKKLLLSDSGFYLCAWIPGQGIEYFGPGTRLTVT.

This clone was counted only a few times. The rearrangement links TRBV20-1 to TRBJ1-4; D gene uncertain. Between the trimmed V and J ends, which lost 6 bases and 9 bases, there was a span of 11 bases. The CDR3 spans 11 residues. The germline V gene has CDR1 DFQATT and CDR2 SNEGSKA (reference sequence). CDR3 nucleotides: TGCAGTGCAGGGTCGGGGAAAAAACTGTTTTTT. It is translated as CSAGSGKKLFF.

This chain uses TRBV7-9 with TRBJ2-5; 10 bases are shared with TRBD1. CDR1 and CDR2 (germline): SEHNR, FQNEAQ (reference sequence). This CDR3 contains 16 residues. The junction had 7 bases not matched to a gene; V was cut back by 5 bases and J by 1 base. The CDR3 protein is CASSPGDRGLQETQYF. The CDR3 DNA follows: TGTGCCAGCAGCCCGGGGGACAGGGGTCTCCAAGAGACCCAGTACTTC.

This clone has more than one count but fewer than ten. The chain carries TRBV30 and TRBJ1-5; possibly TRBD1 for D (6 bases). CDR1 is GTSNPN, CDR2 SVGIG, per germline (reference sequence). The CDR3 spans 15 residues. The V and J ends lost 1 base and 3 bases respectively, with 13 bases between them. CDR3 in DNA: TGTGCCTGGAGTGGCCCAGGGGTCCTCAATCAGCCCCAGCATTTT. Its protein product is CAWSGPGVLNQPQHF.

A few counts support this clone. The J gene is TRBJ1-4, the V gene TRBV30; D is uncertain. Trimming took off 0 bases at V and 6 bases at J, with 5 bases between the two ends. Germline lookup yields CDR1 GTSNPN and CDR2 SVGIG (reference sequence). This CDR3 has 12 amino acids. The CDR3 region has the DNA TGTGCCTGGAGTGTACGGGATGAAAAACTGTTTTTT. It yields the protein CAWSVRDEKLFF.

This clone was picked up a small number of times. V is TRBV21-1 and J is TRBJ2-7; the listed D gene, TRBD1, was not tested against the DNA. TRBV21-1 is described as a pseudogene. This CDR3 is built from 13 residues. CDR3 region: CASPRGLTYEQYF. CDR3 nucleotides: TGTGCCAGCCCCAGGGGCCTGACATACGAGCAGTACTTC.

This CDR3 is CASSPQLAGDNEQYF. DNA of the CDR3: TGTGCCAGCAGCCCACAACTAGCGGGGGACAACGAGCAGTACTTC. The V call is TRBV7-2, the J call TRBJ2-7; the match to TRBD2 covers 11 bases. This CDR3 is built from 15 residues. Germline V gene sequence: CDR1 SGHTA, CDR2 FQGNSA. V lost 5 bases to trimming and J lost 5 bases; unmatched junction nucleotides: 8.

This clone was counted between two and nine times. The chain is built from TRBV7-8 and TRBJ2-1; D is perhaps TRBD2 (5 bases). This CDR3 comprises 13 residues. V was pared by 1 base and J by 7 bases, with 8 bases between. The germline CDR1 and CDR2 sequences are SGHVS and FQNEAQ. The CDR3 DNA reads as TGTGCCAGCAGCTTAGACCGGGGTAATGAGCAGTTCTTC. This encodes CASSLDRGNEQFF.

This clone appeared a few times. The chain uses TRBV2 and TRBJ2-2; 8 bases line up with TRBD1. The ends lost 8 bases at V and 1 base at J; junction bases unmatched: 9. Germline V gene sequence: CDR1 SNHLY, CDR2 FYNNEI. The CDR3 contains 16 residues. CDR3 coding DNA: TGTGCCAGCTCCCGTTCGGGGACAGGGAACACCGGGGAGCTGTTTTTT. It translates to CASSRSGTGNTGELFF.

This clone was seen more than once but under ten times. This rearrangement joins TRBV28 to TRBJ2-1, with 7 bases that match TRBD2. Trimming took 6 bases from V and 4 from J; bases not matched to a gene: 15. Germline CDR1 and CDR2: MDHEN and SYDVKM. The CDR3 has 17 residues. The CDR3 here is CASSSPPSLAEYNEQFF. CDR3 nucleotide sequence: TGTGCCAGCAGCTCTCCCCCGTCTCTAGCGGAGTACAATGAGCAGTTCTTC.

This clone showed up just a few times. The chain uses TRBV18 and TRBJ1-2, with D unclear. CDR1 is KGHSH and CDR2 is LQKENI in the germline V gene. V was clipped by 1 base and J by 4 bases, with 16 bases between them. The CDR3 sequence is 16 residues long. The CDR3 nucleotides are TGTGCCAGCTCACCACGACACGGGGTCAAACTCTATGGCTACACCTTC. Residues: CASSPRHGVKLYGYTF.

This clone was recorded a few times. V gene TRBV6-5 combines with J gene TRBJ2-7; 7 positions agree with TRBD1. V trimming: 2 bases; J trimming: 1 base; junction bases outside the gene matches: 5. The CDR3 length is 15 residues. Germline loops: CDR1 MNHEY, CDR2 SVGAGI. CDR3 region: CASSYRQGRSYEQYF. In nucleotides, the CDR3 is TGTGCCAGCAGTTACAGACAGGGCCGGTCCTACGAGCAGTACTTC.

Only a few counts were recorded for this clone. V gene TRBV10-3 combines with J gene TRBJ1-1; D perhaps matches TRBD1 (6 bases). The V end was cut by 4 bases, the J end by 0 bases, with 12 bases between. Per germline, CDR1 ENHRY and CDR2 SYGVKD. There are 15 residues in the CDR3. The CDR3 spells CAISVGQGLNTEAFF. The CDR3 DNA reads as TGTGCCATCAGTGTTGGTCAGGGGCTGAACACTGAAGCTTTCTTT.

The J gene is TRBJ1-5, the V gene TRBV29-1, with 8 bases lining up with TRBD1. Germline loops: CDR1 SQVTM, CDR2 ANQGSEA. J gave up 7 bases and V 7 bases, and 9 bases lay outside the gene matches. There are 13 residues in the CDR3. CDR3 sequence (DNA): TGCAGCGCCTCAGGGGGCGAAGGCCAGCCCCAGCATTTT. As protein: CSASGGEGQPQHF.

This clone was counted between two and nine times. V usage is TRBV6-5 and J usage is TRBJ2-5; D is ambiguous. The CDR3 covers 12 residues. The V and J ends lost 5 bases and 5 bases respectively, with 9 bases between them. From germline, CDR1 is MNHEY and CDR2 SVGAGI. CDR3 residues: CASSESYETQYF. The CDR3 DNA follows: TGTGCCAGCAGTGAGTCGTACGAGACCCAGTACTTC.

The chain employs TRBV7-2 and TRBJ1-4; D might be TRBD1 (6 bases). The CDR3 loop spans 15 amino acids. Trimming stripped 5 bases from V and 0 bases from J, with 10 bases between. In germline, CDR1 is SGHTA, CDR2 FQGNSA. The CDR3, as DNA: TGTGCCAGCAGCCTAACAGGGACAACTAATGAAAAACTGTTTTTT. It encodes CASSLTGTTNEKLFF.

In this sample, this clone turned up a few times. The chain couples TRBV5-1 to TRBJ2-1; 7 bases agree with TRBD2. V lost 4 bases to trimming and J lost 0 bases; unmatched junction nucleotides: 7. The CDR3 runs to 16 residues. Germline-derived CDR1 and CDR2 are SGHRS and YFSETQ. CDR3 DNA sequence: TGCGCCAGCAGCCAAATTGCGGGAGTCTCCTACAATGAGCAGTTCTTC. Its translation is CASSQIAGVSYNEQFF. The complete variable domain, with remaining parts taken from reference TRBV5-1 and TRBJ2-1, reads KAGVTQTPRYLIKTRGQQVTLSCSPISGHRSVSWYQQTPGQGLQFLFEYFSETQRNKGNFPGRFSGRQFSNSRSEMNVSTLELGDSALYLCASSQIAGVSYNEQFFGPGTRLTVL.

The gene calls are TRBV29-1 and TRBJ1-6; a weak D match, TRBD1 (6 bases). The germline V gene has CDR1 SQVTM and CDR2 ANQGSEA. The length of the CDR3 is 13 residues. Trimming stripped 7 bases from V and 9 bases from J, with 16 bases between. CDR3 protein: CSAQRGIGSPLHF. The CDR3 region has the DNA TGCAGCGCCCAGAGGGGGATAGGTTCACCCCTCCACTTT.

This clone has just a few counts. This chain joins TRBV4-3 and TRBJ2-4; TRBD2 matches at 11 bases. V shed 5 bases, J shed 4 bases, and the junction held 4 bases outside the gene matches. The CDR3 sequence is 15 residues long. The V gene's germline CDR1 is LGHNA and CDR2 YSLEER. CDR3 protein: CASSEGLAGKNIQYF. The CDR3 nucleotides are TGCGCCAGCAGCGAAGGACTAGCGGGTAAAAACATTCAGTACTTC.